A selection of T cell receptor beta chains follows, all from one sample in a study of a mutant IDH1 vaccine in newly diagnosed glioma. This table comes from immunoSEQ multiplex PCR, and its TCRdb copy is limited to in-frame clones, with some not included. The sample includes 59,000 or so clones, 80% to 95% of them seen just once. This material consisted of PBMCs, taken from a glioma patient treated with radiotherapy, temozolomide or both. The receptors here all came from a man aged 50-60 years with glioma. Both conserved end residues are part of each CDR3. Each record gives: J gene, V gene, CDR3 protein.

j_gene: TRBJ2-1
v_gene: TRBV5-6
CDR3aa: CASSRPGGGGYNEQFF

j_gene: TRBJ2-7
v_gene: TRBV6-1
CDR3aa: CASSEGAGALVYEQYF

j_gene: TRBJ1-4
v_gene: TRBV5-6
CDR3aa: CASSSDGGTGREKLFF

j_gene: TRBJ2-5
v_gene: TRBV19
CDR3aa: CASTLGRQRQETQYF

j_gene: TRBJ2-1
v_gene: TRBV29-1
CDR3aa: CSVELGLAGGNEQFF

j_gene: TRBJ1-4
v_gene: TRBV27
CDR3aa: CASSPGGREKLFF

j_gene: TRBJ1-5
v_gene: TRBV19
CDR3aa: CASSIDRANKNQPQHF

j_gene: TRBJ2-7
v_gene: TRBV28
CDR3aa: CASSLTGPPYEQYF

j_gene: TRBJ2-7
v_gene: TRBV10-1
CDR3aa: CASSEWTSYEQYF

j_gene: TRBJ1-4
v_gene: TRBV2
CDR3aa: CASSAVGRGEKLFF

j_gene: TRBJ2-1
v_gene: TRBV2
CDR3aa: CASTAERVGNEQFF

j_gene: TRBJ2-1
v_gene: TRBV9
CDR3aa: CASSVDLGDEQFF

j_gene: TRBJ2-5
v_gene: TRBV9
CDR3aa: CASSVLGEETQYF

j_gene: TRBJ2-1
v_gene: TRBV15
CDR3aa: CATSRDFGRAIFNEQFF

j_gene: TRBJ2-3
v_gene: TRBV5-1
CDR3aa: CASSLRGGGSTDTQYF

j_gene: TRBJ2-5
v_gene: TRBV4-2
CDR3aa: CASSQAQSETQYF

j_gene: TRBJ1-1
v_gene: TRBV5-1
CDR3aa: CASSPLLGPNTEAFF

j_gene: TRBJ1-1
v_gene: TRBV9
CDR3aa: CASSASQGGHTEAFF

j_gene: TRBJ1-1
v_gene: TRBV10-3
CDR3aa: CAISGGVGWPRNTEAFF

j_gene: TRBJ1-2
v_gene: TRBV7-2
CDR3aa: CASSLEVSRYGYTF

j_gene: TRBJ1-2
v_gene: TRBV7-8
CDR3aa: CASSLEKGNYGYTF

j_gene: TRBJ2-1
v_gene: TRBV10-1
CDR3aa: CASRKITLARFSYNEQFF

j_gene: TRBJ2-5
v_gene: TRBV6-5
CDR3aa: CASSYVGSQETQYF

j_gene: TRBJ2-1
v_gene: TRBV7-9
CDR3aa: CASSLEQGPYNEQFF

j_gene: TRBJ2-7
v_gene: TRBV28
CDR3aa: CASSLSTVYEQYF

j_gene: TRBJ1-5
v_gene: TRBV20-1
CDR3aa: CSARLGQPQHF

j_gene: TRBJ2-7
v_gene: TRBV29-1
CDR3aa: CSVGLAGGSSYEQYF

j_gene: TRBJ1-4
v_gene: TRBV6-5
CDR3aa: CASMGATTNEKLFF

j_gene: TRBJ1-6
v_gene: TRBV30
CDR3aa: CAWSTQHNSPLHF

j_gene: TRBJ2-7
v_gene: TRBV12-5
CDR3aa: CASGLEGLHEQYF

j_gene: TRBJ1-2
v_gene: TRBV7-2
CDR3aa: CASSLYRQYGYTF

j_gene: TRBJ2-1
v_gene: TRBV5-8
CDR3aa: CASSVIAGEGRDEQFF

j_gene: TRBJ2-5
v_gene: TRBV18
CDR3aa: CASSPSQQETQYF

j_gene: TRBJ1-5
v_gene: TRBV27
CDR3aa: CASSRGFGSNQPQHF

j_gene: TRBJ1-1
v_gene: TRBV6-5
CDR3aa: CASSGRRAGAEAFF

j_gene: TRBJ2-1
v_gene: TRBV5-6
CDR3aa: CASSLPGTGLYNEQFF

j_gene: TRBJ2-5
v_gene: TRBV27
CDR3aa: CASGKHEETQYF

j_gene: TRBJ1-1
v_gene: TRBV5-8
CDR3aa: CASSLVVLMGNTEAFF

j_gene: TRBJ1-1
v_gene: TRBV4-2
CDR3aa: CASSQVGGTEAFF

j_gene: TRBJ1-3
v_gene: TRBV6-1
CDR3aa: CASSDRPLSGNTIYF

j_gene: TRBJ2-7
v_gene: TRBV5-1
CDR3aa: CACSPEVVSPRDEQYF

j_gene: TRBJ1-5
v_gene: TRBV4-1
CDR3aa: CASSQGNQPQHF

j_gene: TRBJ2-6
v_gene: TRBV9
CDR3aa: CASSVAERPGSGANVLTF

j_gene: TRBJ1-2
v_gene: TRBV6-5
CDR3aa: CASRRDSANYGYTF

j_gene: TRBJ2-5
v_gene: TRBV7-2
CDR3aa: CASSLSSAGGSRGLKYF

j_gene: TRBJ2-2
v_gene: TRBV18
CDR3aa: CASSIRDGNTGELFF

j_gene: TRBJ2-3
v_gene: TRBV18
CDR3aa: CASSSTKSTDTQYF

j_gene: TRBJ2-7
v_gene: TRBV5-1
CDR3aa: CASSLNFGAYEQYF

j_gene: TRBJ1-2
v_gene: TRBV6-6
CDR3aa: CASSLGTGYGYTF